Below are 14 T cell receptor beta chains sequenced from a single sample in a study of T cell responses to AZD1222 COVID-19 vaccine. Method: immunoSEQ multiplex PCR; TCRdb's copy keeps in-frame clones and lacks some. The sample consists of 90,000 to 95,000 clones, roughly 93% of them appearing once. The sample in question was peripheral blood, obtained on day 0 of AZD1222 vaccination. These TCRs come from an adult in good health.

The chain uses TRBV2 and TRBJ1-5; no definite D call. The CDR3 is made up of 15 amino acids. CDR1 and CDR2 from the germline V gene are SNHLY and FYNNEI. Deletions cut 2 bases from V and 1 base from J, with 9 bases between. CDR3 nucleotide sequence: TGTGCCAGCAGTGAAAGGAGACCGAGCAATCAGCCCCAGCATTTT. The encoded protein is CASSERRPSNQPQHF.

The gene calls are TRBV28 and TRBJ2-2, with no clear D. The CDR3 extends over 12 amino acids. V was shortened by 2 bases and J by 8 bases, with 6 bases between the two germline ends. Germline CDR1 reads MDHEN; CDR2 reads SYDVKM. CDR3 bases: TGTGCCAGCAGTTTAGGGTTTGGGGAGCTGTTTTTT. Translated, it gives CASSLGFGELFF.

The chain joins TRBV6-1 to TRBJ1-2, with D tentatively TRBD1 (5 bases). Deletions cut 0 bases from V and 2 bases from J, with 13 bases between. The CDR3 extends over 16 amino acids. The germline V gene encodes CDR1 MNHNS and CDR2 SASEGT. CDR3 residues: CASSEAGVKGNYGYTF. The CDR3 nucleotides read TGTGCCAGCAGTGAAGCCGGAGTAAAGGGGAACTATGGCTACACCTTC.

The chain links TRBV5-1 to TRBJ1-2; 9 bases map to TRBD1. Germline trimming cut 0 bases from V and 7 bases from J; bases unmatched to any gene: 4. CDR3 size: 14 residues. Germline-derived CDR1 and CDR2 are SGHRS and YFSETQ. CDR3: CASSLAQGAGGYTF. Here the CDR3 DNA reads TGCGCCAGCAGCTTGGCACAGGGGGCAGGTGGCTACACCTTC.

The chain uses TRBV18 and TRBJ1-1, with D possibly TRBD1 on 6 matching bases. V was pared by 3 bases and J by 3 bases, with 14 bases between. The CDR3 sequence is 15 residues long. Germline V gives CDR1 KGHSH, CDR2 LQKENI. In nucleotides, the CDR3 is TGTGCCAGCTCACCGCCAACAGGGAGGGACACTGAAGCTTTCTTT. It specifies CASSPPTGRDTEAFF.

This chain links TRBV19 with TRBJ2-2; D is unclear. The CDR3 consists of 14 residues. V was shortened by 4 bases and J by 1 base, with 7 bases between the two germline ends. From germline, CDR1 is LNHDA and CDR2 SQIVND (reference sequence). CDR3 in amino acids: CASSNQRNTGELFF. Here the CDR3 DNA reads TGTGCCAGTAGTAATCAGAGGAACACCGGGGAGCTGTTTTTT.

The V gene is TRBV10-3, the J gene TRBJ1-1; D uncertain. Germline values: CDR1 ENHRY, CDR2 SYGVKD. The CDR3 runs to 14 residues. V was shortened by 4 bases and J by 0 bases, with 9 bases between the two germline ends. The CDR3 loop is CAISGREMNTEAFF. The CDR3 bases are TGTGCCATCAGTGGTAGGGAGATGAACACTGAAGCTTTCTTT.

This chain connects TRBV19 to TRBJ1-5; D uncertain. Per germline, CDR1 LNHDA and CDR2 SQIVND (reference sequence). This CDR3 is built from 14 residues. V lost 5 bases and J lost 4, with 12 bases in between. Here the CDR3 reads CASSSERLNQPQHF. CDR3 in DNA: TGTGCCAGTAGTTCAGAGCGGCTTAATCAGCCCCAGCATTTT.

J is TRBJ2-7 and V is TRBV28, with D unresolved. The CDR3 has 13 amino acids. CDR1 is MDHEN, CDR2 SYDVKM, per germline. The ends were cut back, 2 bases at V and 4 bases at J, with 9 bases in the middle. The CDR3 here is CASSLKAGYEQYF. As DNA, the CDR3 is TGTGCCAGCAGTTTAAAGGCAGGTTACGAGCAGTACTTC.

The rearrangement links TRBV6-6 to TRBJ1-5; 8 nucleotides align to TRBD1. The CDR3 is 14 amino acids. Germline V CDR1 and CDR2: MNHNY, SVGAGI (reference sequence). Trimming at V came to 5 bases and at J to 6 bases, leaving 6 bases not matched to a gene. Written as DNA, the CDR3 is TGTGCCAGCAGTACCTCGACAGGGGTTCAGCCCCAGCATTTT. Residues: CASSTSTGVQPQHF.

The sample holds a few counts of this clone. This chain joins TRBV5-5 and TRBJ2-5; 7 bases are a match to TRBD2. Germline assignment: CDR1 SGHKS and CDR2 YYEKEE (reference sequence). V trimming: 0 bases; J trimming: 0 bases; junction bases outside the gene matches: 8. CDR3 length equals 17 residues. CDR3 sequence (DNA): TGTGCCAGCAGCTTGGGTCTCGGGGGAGGGGACCAAGAGACCCAGTACTTC. It specifies CASSLGLGGGDQETQYF.

This rearrangement joins TRBV9 to TRBJ1-2, with TRBD1 as a possible D gene (5 bases). CDR3 length: 14 amino acids. V lost 3 bases to trimming and J lost 2 bases, with 11 bases between them. Looked up from germline, CDR1 is SGDLS and CDR2 is YYNGEE. The CDR3 coding sequence is TGTGCCAGCAGCGCAACAGGATTCAACTATGGCTACACCTTC. This encodes CASSATGFNYGYTF.

The chain carries TRBV30 and TRBJ1-2; TRBD1 might be the D (5 bases). The CDR3 runs to 13 residues. Germline assignment: CDR1 GTSNPN and CDR2 SVGIG (reference sequence). V lost 0 bases and J 4 bases, leaving 9 bases between the germline ends. The CDR3 reads CAWSVGTFYGYTF. CDR3 DNA: TGTGCCTGGAGTGTGGGGACGTTCTATGGCTACACCTTC.

V usage is TRBV2 and J usage is TRBJ1-1; 8 bases match TRBD1. Germline CDR1 and CDR2: SNHLY and FYNNEI. CDR3 size: 15 residues. Germline trimming cut 3 bases from V and 2 bases from J; bases unmatched to any gene: 5. CDR3 nucleotides: TGTGCCAGCAGTGACCCGGGACAGGCAAACACTGAAGCTTTCTTT. It codes for CASSDPGQANTEAFF.